One sample yielded the 10 T cell receptor beta chains listed below, sequenced in a study of blood T cell repertoires in COVID-19. Clones were sequenced by immunoSEQ multiplex PCR, and TCRdb holds only the in-frame ones, with some missing. In the table there are 62,000 or so clones, roughly 80% of which are singletons. Sequenced: PBMCs or T cells enriched from blood (not recorded which). These receptors all stem from a woman aged 40 to 49 with acute COVID-19.

This clone was picked up a small number of times. The DNA for the CDR3 is TGTGCCAGCAGCCAAGATTGGGGAGGGCGTGGGGGAGCTTTCTTT. Protein product: CASSQDWGGRGGAFF. The chain joins TRBV3-1 (or the pseudogene TRBV3-2) to TRBJ1-1; possibly TRBD1 for D (5 bases). V was clipped by 0 bases and J by 10 bases, with 18 bases between them. Germline loops: CDR1 LGHDT, CDR2 YNNKEL (reference sequence). The length of the CDR3 is 15 residues.

This chain connects TRBV7-8 to TRBJ2-7; the D gene is possibly TRBD2 (6 bases). The CDR3 contains 17 residues. Germline V gene lookup returns CDR1 SGHVS and CDR2 FQNEAQ. Between the trimmed V and J ends, which lost 2 bases and 2 bases, there was a span of 19 bases. CDR3 loop: CASSLLFPGLATYEQYF. CDR3 coding DNA: TGTGCCAGCAGCTTACTATTTCCGGGACTTGCAACCTACGAGCAGTACTTC. The whole variable domain, remainder taken from reference TRBV7-8 and TRBJ2-7, is GAGVSQSPRYKVAKRGQDVALRCDPISGHVSLFWYQQALGQGPEFLTYFQNEAQLDKSGLPSDRFFAERPEGSVSTLKIQRTQQEDSAVYLCASSLLFPGLATYEQYFGPGTRLTVT.

V is TRBV6-5 and J is TRBJ1-4; tentatively, D is TRBD1 (5 bases). Germline CDR1 and CDR2: MNHEY and SVGAGI. This CDR3 region has 15 residues. V lost 5 bases to trimming and J lost 8 bases, with 18 bases between them. The CDR3 DNA is TGTGCCAGCAGTCTCTCGACAGCGATCGACGAAAAACTGTTTTTT. Translation: CASSLSTAIDEKLFF.

J is TRBJ2-1 and V is TRBV12-5; 7 bases fit TRBD2. The CDR3 loop spans 13 amino acids. J was trimmed by 6 bases and V by 4 bases; bases with no gene match: 3. Germline values: CDR1 LGHNT, CDR2 FRNRAP. The chain's CDR3 is CASGSLATNEQFF. Here the CDR3 DNA reads TGTGCTAGTGGTTCACTAGCGACCAATGAGCAGTTCTTC.

V and J are TRBV7-9 and TRBJ1-2, with D unresolved. Trimming left V 11 bases short and J 6 bases short, with 13 bases between. Germline V gene data show CDR1 as SEHNR and CDR2 as FQNEAQ (reference sequence). The CDR3 has 11 amino acids. CDR3 region: CAPCWPHGYTF. DNA for the CDR3: TGTGCCCCCTGCTGGCCCCATGGCTACACCTTC.

This chain links TRBV28 with TRBJ1-2; no clear D gene. Germline-derived CDR1 and CDR2 are MDHEN and SYDVKM. Trimming left V 2 bases short and J 4 bases short, with 8 bases between. This CDR3 is 13 amino acids long. The CDR3 sequence is CASSLQVRYGYTF. The DNA of the CDR3 is TGTGCCAGCAGTTTACAGGTCCGCTATGGCTACACCTTC.

This clone was detected a few times. The CDR3 region has the DNA TGTGCCAGCGGCCCGGGAGCAACAGATACGCAGTATTTT. This codes for CASGPGATDTQYF. V and J are TRBV6-4 and TRBJ2-3; D might be TRBD2 (6 bases). Germline V CDR1 and CDR2: MRHNA, SNTAGT. Trimming took 8 bases from V and 3 from J, leaving 12 bases between them. This CDR3 region has 13 residues.

This rearrangement joins TRBV24-1 to TRBJ2-5, with D perhaps TRBD2 (6 bases). Per germline, CDR1 KGHDR and CDR2 SFDVKD. The length of the CDR3 is 16 residues. The V end lost 0 bases, the J end lost 5 bases, and 15 bases lay between the germline ends. The CDR3 coding sequence is TGTGCCACCAGTGATTTGCTGGTGGGAGGCGGGGAGACCCAGTACTTC. It codes for CATSDLLVGGGETQYF.

The CDR3 sequence is CASSPDSGWNEQFF. The CDR3, as DNA: TGTGCCAGCAGCCCGGACAGTGGTTGGAATGAGCAGTTCTTC. J is TRBJ2-1 and V is TRBV7-9; a weak D match, TRBD1 (6 bases). V was shortened by 5 bases and J by 7 bases, with 15 bases between the two germline ends. Germline V lookup: CDR1 SEHNR, CDR2 FQNEAQ (reference sequence). The CDR3 consists of 14 residues.

The CDR3 protein is CAIRGAQEGEAFF. CDR3 DNA sequence: TGTGCCATCAGGGGAGCACAAGAGGGTGAAGCTTTCTTT. This chain joins TRBV10-3 and TRBJ1-1; D not resolved. Germline V lookup: CDR1 ENHRY, CDR2 SYGVKD. The V end was cut by 6 bases, the J end by 7 bases, with 15 bases between. This CDR3 has 13 amino acids.